This entry lists 9 T cell receptor beta chains sequenced from one sample in a study of graft-versus-host responses after intestinal transplantation. Sequencing used immunoSEQ multiplex PCR; TCRdb keeps in-frame clones, though not all of them. The sample includes about 100,000 clones, roughly nine tenths of them seen just once. Their specific antigens are unknown. The sample here was unstimulated CD4+ T cells sorted from spleen or lymph node cells, taken before transplant. These TCRs come from a human donor who was the organ donor for an intestinal transplant.

V and J are TRBV7-2 and TRBJ2-7, with D possibly being TRBD1 or TRBD2 (7 bases each). Germline V gives CDR1 SGHTA, CDR2 FQGNSA. V lost 1 base to trimming and J lost 1 base, with 11 bases between them. This CDR3 region has 15 residues. The CDR3: CASSLGQGGSYEQYF. The CDR3 DNA follows: TGTGCCAGCAGCTTAGGGCAGGGGGGGTCCTACGAGCAGTACTTC.

J is TRBJ2-7 and V is TRBV6-1; D may match TRBD1 or TRBD2 (5 bases each). From germline, CDR1 is MNHNS and CDR2 SASEGT. V lost 4 bases and J 9 bases, leaving 16 bases between the germline ends. This CDR3 comprises 13 residues. This CDR3 reads CASSGGQGVAQYF. The CDR3 DNA reads as TGTGCCAGCAGTGGGGGTCAGGGAGTCGCGCAGTACTTC.

This clone has more than one count but fewer than ten. The rearrangement uses TRBV30 and TRBJ1-2; no reliable D call. Germline V gene sequence: CDR1 GTSNPN, CDR2 SVGIG (reference sequence). The CDR3 loop spans 14 amino acids. V gave up 2 bases and J gave up 0 bases, with 10 bases separating them. CDR3 protein: CAWSQQLANYGYTF. As DNA, the CDR3 is TGTGCCTGGAGTCAACAGTTAGCTAACTATGGCTACACCTTC.

The V call is TRBV7-2, the J call TRBJ2-7, with 9 nucleotides matching TRBD1. The germline V gene encodes CDR1 SGHTA and CDR2 FQGNSA. The CDR3 has 15 residues. Trimming took 5 bases from V and 3 from J; bases not matched to a gene: 8. The CDR3 region is CASSPGTGLDYEQYF. CDR3 coding DNA: TGTGCCAGCAGCCCAGGGACAGGGCTAGACTACGAGCAGTACTTC.

About this clone itself: Other DNA sequences in the sample encode the same CDR3. The chain is built from TRBV5-1 and TRBJ2-6; 11 bases match TRBD1. CDR1 is SGHRS, CDR2 YFSETQ, per germline. J gave up 1 base and V 2 bases, and 2 bases lay outside the gene matches. The CDR3 contains 17 residues. The CDR3 reads CASSLGTGGSGANVLTF. The DNA for the CDR3 is TGCGCCAGCAGCTTAGGGACAGGGGGATCTGGGGCCAACGTCCTGACTTTC.

The rearrangement uses TRBV6-1 and TRBJ2-3; D not certain. Looked up from germline, CDR1 is MNHNS and CDR2 is SASEGT. The CDR3 totals 15 residues. The V end was cut by 1 base, the J end by 1 base, with 9 bases between. The CDR3 sequence is CASSEDLFGTDTQYF. As DNA, the CDR3 is TGTGCCAGCAGTGAAGACCTGTTTGGCACAGATACGCAGTATTTT.

The chain uses TRBV5-4 and TRBJ2-1; D remains unclear. The CDR3 is 15 residues long. The V end was cut by 0 bases, the J end by 4 bases, with 11 bases between. CDR1 SGHNT and CDR2 YYREEE come from the germline V gene (reference sequence). CDR3 nucleotide sequence: TGTGCCAGCAGCTTGGGTATGGCCGAGTACAATGAGCAGTTCTTC. It yields the protein CASSLGMAEYNEQFF.

The chain recombines TRBV19 with TRBJ1-4; 7 bases fit TRBD1. CDR3 length: 16 amino acids. With V trimmed by 3 bases and J by 8 bases, 12 bases remained unmatched. Germline loops: CDR1 LNHDA, CDR2 SQIVND (reference sequence). The CDR3: CASSISPGGAREKLFF. The CDR3 DNA is TGTGCCAGTAGTATCTCACCAGGGGGGGCAAGGGAAAAACTGTTTTTT.

The chain recombines TRBV7-2 with TRBJ2-7; perhaps D is TRBD1 or TRBD2 (7 bases each). Germline-derived CDR1 and CDR2 are SGHTA and FQGNSA. The CDR3 sequence is 14 residues long. The V end was cut by 6 bases, the J end by 1 base, with 13 bases between. The CDR3 nucleotides read TGTGCCAGCAGTTCCCAGGGGGGGTCCTACGAGCAGTACTTC. This encodes CASSSQGGSYEQYF.